This note documents a single T cell receptor (beta chain) sequence. Its antigen is as yet unknown. Germline lookup yields CDR1 SEHNR and CDR2 FQNEAQ (reference sequence). CDR3 size: 14 residues. J gave up 4 bases and V 4 bases, and 6 bases lay outside the gene matches. The data derive from a study of lymphopenia after photon versus proton radiotherapy. Findings and limits, study-wide: After the lymphocyte nadir, photon-treated repertoires showed oligoclonal expansion, especially of CD8+ Temra cells.

Data came from immunoSEQ multiplex PCR; TCRdb stores just in-frame clones and leaves some out. The sample holds roughly 7,300 clones; roughly 93% are singletons and the top ten take around 1.5%. Sequenced here: peripheral blood, sampled from a patient treated with photon-based radiotherapy. The receptor was derived from a woman between 50 and 59 years old with cholangiocarcinoma. This chain connects TRBV7-9 to TRBJ1-2; 7 nucleotides align to TRBD1. The CDR3 reads CASSSTTGSYGYTF. CDR3 sequence (DNA): TGTGCCAGCAGCTCAACGACAGGGTCCTATGGCTACACCTTC. Together with reference TRBV7-9 and TRBJ1-2, the CDR3 gives the full variable domain: DTGVSQNPRHKITKRGQNVTFRCDPISEHNRLYWYRQTLGQGPEFLTYFQNEAQLEKSRLLSDRFSAERPKGSFSTLEIQRTEQGDSAMYLCASSSTTGSYGYTFGSGTRLTVV.